A single sample gave rise to the 16 T cell receptor beta chains below, sequenced in a study of T cell clones after liver transplantation. The method was immunoSEQ multiplex PCR; TCRdb's version includes in-frame clones alone and lacks a portion of them. The table lists tens of thousands of clones, approximately 96% of them singletons, with 20% to 30% in the top ten. Material: CD8+ T cells from blood, obtained 12 months after liver transplant. Receptor source: a human patient who received a liver transplant. The graft donor may have given rise to some T cells.

V and J are TRBV19 and TRBJ2-1, with TRBD2 matching over 10 bases. Germline-derived CDR1 and CDR2 are LNHDA and SQIVND (reference sequence). The CDR3 runs to 15 residues. Trimming removed 2 bases from V and 3 bases from J; junction bases left unmatched: 1. CDR3 DNA: TGTGCCAGTAGTATACTAGCGGGAGACTACAATGAGCAGTTCTTC. Translated, it gives CASSILAGDYNEQFF.

This chain joins TRBV7-3 and TRBJ1-1, with D possibly matching TRBD1 (5 bases). V was clipped by 0 bases and J by 0 bases, with 11 bases between them. The CDR3 covers 16 residues. Per the germline V gene, CDR1 is SGHTA and CDR2 is FQGTGA. The CDR3 coding sequence is TGTGCCAGCAGCTTAACGGAGGAAGGGGTGAACACTGAAGCTTTCTTT. Protein sequence: CASSLTEEGVNTEAFF.

The chain is built from TRBV9 and TRBJ1-1; D not resolved. The CDR3 length is 13 residues. The germline gives CDR1 SGDLS, CDR2 YYNGEE. The germline V and J ends were trimmed by 0 bases and 5 bases, with 8 bases remaining between them. CDR3 DNA: TGTGCCAGCAGCGTAGGAGGGAGGACTGAAGCTTTCTTT. Its protein is CASSVGGRTEAFF.

The gene calls are TRBV27 and TRBJ1-1; D may be TRBD1 (5 bases). Per germline, CDR1 MNHEY and CDR2 SMNVEV (reference sequence). The ends were cut back, 5 bases at V and 4 bases at J, with 14 bases in the middle. CDR3 size: 14 residues. The CDR3 here is CASSNPGASTEAFF. Written as DNA, the CDR3 is TGTGCCAGCAGTAACCCCGGGGCAAGCACTGAAGCTTTCTTT.

This clone was picked up a small number of times. The chain carries TRBV7-6 and TRBJ2-2; 10 bases are shared with TRBD2. J was trimmed by 0 bases and V by 2 bases; bases with no gene match: 3. This CDR3 comprises 17 residues. In germline, CDR1 is SGHVS, CDR2 FNYEAQ. In DNA, the CDR3 is TGTGCCAGCAGCTTAAGGACTAGCGGTACGAACACCGGGGAGCTGTTTTTT. This gives the protein CASSLRTSGTNTGELFF.

The rearrangement links TRBV23-1 to TRBJ2-7; the match to TRBD2 covers 7 bases. TRBV23-1 is an open reading frame, and its role is uncertain. The CDR3 totals 13 residues. Unmatched junction bases numbered 6, after V lost 6 bases and J lost 4 bases. CDR3 amino acids: CASRPGGLYEQYF. The CDR3, as DNA: TGCGCCAGCAGGCCGGGGGGATTATACGAGCAGTACTTC.

The chain couples TRBV4-1 to TRBJ2-1; no reliable D call. The V gene's germline CDR1 is MGHRA and CDR2 YSYEKL. V was shortened by 4 bases and J by 5 bases, with 18 bases between the two germline ends. This CDR3 has 16 amino acids. The CDR3 DNA reads TGCGCCAGCAGCCTCACGAACGGACCTGGGGACAATGAGCAGTTCTTC. Its protein is CASSLTNGPGDNEQFF.

The chain is built from TRBV9 and TRBJ1-4; D not certain. This CDR3 region has 14 residues. Germline V gene lookup returns CDR1 SGDLS and CDR2 YYNGEE. V gave up 3 bases and J gave up 5 bases, with 11 bases separating them. CDR3 residues: CASSEGPRNEKLFF. The DNA of the CDR3 is TGTGCCAGCAGCGAAGGACCGAGGAATGAAAAACTGTTTTTT.

The CDR3 reads CASSLLGRGKETQYF. Here the CDR3 DNA reads TGTGCCAGCAGCTTGCTCGGGAGGGGTAAAGAGACCCAGTACTTC. The rearrangement uses TRBV5-5 and TRBJ2-5; 8 bases agree with TRBD2. The CDR3 length is 15 residues. J lost 3 bases, V lost 1 base, and 5 bases had no gene match. Germline CDR1 and CDR2: SGHKS and YYEKEE (reference sequence).

About this clone itself: Other DNA variants within this sample encode the same CDR3. V and J are TRBV7-3 and TRBJ2-7; 7 positions agree with TRBD2. The CDR3 contains 14 residues. V lost 5 bases, J lost 1 base, and 5 bases stayed unmatched. CDR1 SGHTA and CDR2 FQGTGA come from the germline V gene. CDR3 amino acids: CASSPPSGSYEQYF. Written as DNA, the CDR3 is TGTGCCAGCAGCCCGCCTAGCGGATCCTACGAGCAGTACTTC.

The chain uses TRBV9 and TRBJ2-7; 11 bases match TRBD2. The CDR3 is made up of 16 amino acids. CDR1 and CDR2 (germline): SGDLS, YYNGEE. The V gene end was trimmed by 3 bases and the J gene end by 4 bases; junction bases not matched to a gene: 9. DNA for the CDR3: TGTGCCAGCAGCGGGACGGGACTAGCGGATACTTACGAGCAGTACTTC. This sequence encodes CASSGTGLADTYEQYF.

This rearrangement joins TRBV4-1 to TRBJ2-5; D might be TRBD2 (7 bases). The germline gives CDR1 MGHRA, CDR2 YSYEKL. Trimming pared 4 bases from V and 3 bases from J, leaving 18 bases between. The CDR3 runs 16 residues. DNA of the CDR3: TGCGCCAGCAGCCCTCGTGCGGGGGCGGCGGAAGAGACCCAGTACTTC. This sequence encodes CASSPRAGAAEETQYF.

The chain couples TRBV4-1 to TRBJ1-4; D is uncertain. There are 15 residues in the CDR3. CDR1 and CDR2 from the germline V gene are MGHRA and YSYEKL. Trimming took 0 bases from V and 4 from J, leaving 9 bases between them. The CDR3 loop reads CASSQESRFNEKLFF. The CDR3 nucleotides read TGCGCCAGCAGCCAAGAATCCAGGTTTAATGAAAAACTGTTTTTT.

The chain recombines TRBV5-1 with TRBJ2-3; no clear D gene. The CDR3 loop spans 14 amino acids. The germline V gene has CDR1 SGHRS and CDR2 YFSETQ. Trimming removed 4 bases at V and 0 bases at J, with 9 bases between. The CDR3 nucleotides are TGCGCCAGCAGCGCCCATAGAAGCACAGATACGCAGTATTTT. Translating it yields CASSAHRSTDTQYF.

This sequence joins TRBV7-8 and TRBJ1-2; D gene ambiguous. This CDR3 comprises 15 residues. From germline, CDR1 is SGHVS and CDR2 FQNEAQ. The V end was cut by 1 base, the J end by 5 bases, with 14 bases between. CDR3 bases: TGTGCCAGCAGCTTAGAGGGATCCAACCCTTATGGCTACACCTTC. Protein product: CASSLEGSNPYGYTF.

The rearrangement links TRBV19 to TRBJ2-7; tentative D call: TRBD1 (5 bases). CDR1 LNHDA and CDR2 SQIVND come from the germline V gene (reference sequence). The CDR3 contains 13 residues. The ends were cut back, 1 base at V and 3 bases at J, with 7 bases in the middle. The CDR3 loop is CASSIGRDYEQYF. CDR3 DNA: TGTGCCAGTAGTATAGGCAGGGACTACGAGCAGTACTTC. The full variable domain, with the rest looked up from reference TRBV19 and TRBJ2-7, is DGGITQSPKYLFRKEGQNVTLSCEQNLNHDAMYWYRQDPGQGLRLIYYSQIVNDFQKGDIAEGYSVSREKKESFPLTVTSAQKNPTAFYLCASSIGRDYEQYFGPGTRLTVT.